What follows are 27 T cell receptor beta chains derived from one specimen sequenced in a study of blood T cells in healthy people across ages (dated by TCRdb to between 2014 and 2016). The library was prepared using 5' RACE. The data were produced on an Illumina HiSeq 2500. The second PCR ran for about 6 to 12 cycles and used a J-beta primer mix along with a sample-barcoded 5' primer. Clones were called with MiXCR by TCRdb after fastp trimmed the public reads at Q25, and only in-frame beta chains were retained. Every entry covers one CDR3 protein and lists the most common genes and DNA from its rows. This sample holds 2 million or so distinct CDR3 sequences; about 49% were observed only once. Less than 2.5% of the sample is held by the ten biggest clonotypes. Specimen: blood. All receptors derive from a middle-aged woman in good health.

In this sample, this clonotype turned up many times. The chain carries TRBV6-2 or TRBV6-3 and TRBJ2-1; the D gene is possibly TRBD1 (7 bases). V was clipped by 5 bases and J by 7 bases, with 21 bases between them. There are 16 residues in the CDR3. Per the germline V gene, CDR1 is MNHEY and CDR2 is SVGEGT. Here the CDR3 DNA reads TGTGCCAGCAGTCCCAGGGCGCAGGGGGAGGCAAATGAGCAGTTCTTC. This encodes CASSPRAQGEANEQFF.

CDR3 DNA: TGTGCCAGCAGTTTATTGTCCCAGGGGCTCTCCGAGCAGTACTTC. It encodes CASSLLSQGLSEQYF. The gene calls are TRBV28 and TRBJ2-7, with D possibly matching TRBD1 (6 bases). V was clipped by 1 base and J by 6 bases, with 16 bases between them. CDR1 and CDR2 from the germline V gene are MDHEN and SYDVKM. The CDR3 is 15 residues long.

V gene TRBV7-9 combines with J gene TRBJ2-3, with D hard to call. The germline V gene encodes CDR1 SEHNR and CDR2 FQNEAQ (reference sequence). Between the trimmed V and J ends, which lost 2 bases and 2 bases, there was a span of 11 bases. The length of the CDR3 is 15 residues. DNA for the CDR3: TGTGCCAGCAGCTTACGGCGGAGAACCACAGATACGCAGTATTTT. It specifies CASSLRRRTTDTQYF.

This clonotype came up a few times. V gene TRBV4-2 combines with J gene TRBJ2-1; 10 bases match TRBD2. V gave up 3 bases and J gave up 0 bases; unmatched junction bases: 5. The CDR3 extends over 17 amino acids. Per the germline V gene, CDR1 is LGHNA and CDR2 is YNFKEQ. The CDR3 loop reads CASSQTSGPSSYNEQFF. The CDR3 DNA follows: TGTGCCAGCAGCCAGACTAGCGGGCCGAGCTCCTACAATGAGCAGTTCTTC.

J is TRBJ2-7 and V is TRBV29-1, with D possibly TRBD2 on 6 matching bases. The CDR3 runs to 13 residues. Trimming took 3 bases from V and 0 from J, leaving 9 bases between them. Looked up from germline, CDR1 is SQVTM and CDR2 is ANQGSEA. CDR3 coding DNA: TGCAGCGTTGAGACGGGGGACTCCTACGAGCAGTACTTC. This translates into CSVETGDSYEQYF.

The chain has TRBV20-1 and TRBJ2-7; D is perhaps TRBD1 (6 bases). Trimming shortened V by 3 bases and J by 3 bases, and 12 bases separated the two germline ends. From germline, CDR1 is DFQATT and CDR2 SNEGSKA (reference sequence). CDR3 length equals 13 residues. CDR3 nucleotide sequence: TGCAGTGCTAGGGGCAGGGGAGTCTACGAGCAGTACTTC. Its protein is CSARGRGVYEQYF.

This clonotype showed up just a few times. The rearrangement uses TRBV6-1 and TRBJ2-1, with TRBD2 matching over 13 bases. The CDR3 is 15 amino acids. CDR1 and CDR2 from the germline V gene are MNHNS and SASEGT. With 5 bases clipped from V and 8 bases from J, the junction kept 6 bases outside the gene matches. The CDR3 nucleotides are TGTGCCAGCAGTATACTAGCGGGGGGGCATTATGAGCAGTTCTTC. It yields the protein CASSILAGGHYEQFF.

The V call is TRBV20-1, the J call TRBJ2-1; D is uncertain. The CDR3 contains 10 residues. Germline V CDR1 and CDR2: DFQATT, SNEGSKA (reference sequence). V was shortened by 4 bases and J by 6 bases, with 4 bases between the two germline ends. CDR3 in amino acids: CSATANEQFF. The CDR3, as DNA: TGCAGTGCTACAGCCAATGAGCAGTTCTTC.

This chain uses TRBV7-9 with TRBJ2-1; possible D gene TRBD1, 5 bases. Germline V lookup: CDR1 SEHNR, CDR2 FQNEAQ (reference sequence). The CDR3 loop spans 14 amino acids. The ends were cut back, 5 bases at V and 10 bases at J, with 18 bases in the middle. The CDR3 sequence: CASSLQPQGGEQFF. For the CDR3, the DNA is TGTGCCAGCAGCCTTCAGCCCCAGGGTGGAGAGCAGTTCTTC.

The chain has TRBV20-1 and TRBJ2-5, with TRBD1 matching 11 bases. Germline V gene lookup returns CDR1 DFQATT and CDR2 SNEGSKA (reference sequence). This CDR3 region has 14 residues. Trimming removed 6 bases from V and 0 bases from J; junction bases left unmatched: 3. The CDR3 nucleotides read TGCAGTGCGCCGGGACAGGGGGACCAAGAGACCCAGTACTTC. This gives the protein CSAPGQGDQETQYF.

The chain is built from TRBV7-9 and TRBJ1-5; TRBD1 agrees at 10 bases. This CDR3 has 16 amino acids. V lost 5 bases, J lost 6 bases, and 10 bases stayed unmatched. Germline CDR1 reads SEHNR; CDR2 reads FQNEAQ (reference sequence). The CDR3 nucleotides are TGTGCCAGCAGCCCCGGGGACAGGGGAGGCCGTCAGCCCCAGCATTTT. Its translation is CASSPGDRGGRQPQHF.

The chain recombines TRBV7-9 with TRBJ1-1; the match to TRBD1 covers 11 bases. The CDR3 sequence is 15 residues long. Germline V lookup: CDR1 SEHNR, CDR2 FQNEAQ (reference sequence). With V trimmed by 5 bases and J by 5 bases, 7 bases remained unmatched. The CDR3 DNA sequence: TGTGCCAGCAGCGCCCGGACAGGGGGCGGGACTGAAGCTTTCTTT. As protein: CASSARTGGGTEAFF.

The V call is TRBV20-1, the J call TRBJ2-5, with D tentatively TRBD1 (6 bases). The DNA end lines up better with TRBJ2-7; the J call may be wrong. From germline, CDR1 is DFQATT and CDR2 SNEGSKA (reference sequence). The CDR3 covers 14 residues. CDR3 DNA: TGCAGTGCAGCGAAACAGGGTCCCTCCTACGAGCAGTACTTC. Its protein is CSAAKQGPSYEQYF.

This clonotype was recorded a few times. The chain uses TRBV5-1 and TRBJ2-5, with 8 nucleotides matching TRBD2. The V gene end was trimmed by 4 bases and the J gene end by 2 bases; junction bases not matched to a gene: 7. The germline V gene encodes CDR1 SGHRS and CDR2 YFSETQ. The CDR3 contains 15 residues. The CDR3 spells CASSTGGASQETQYF. As DNA, the CDR3 is TGCGCCAGCAGCACCGGGGGGGCTTCTCAAGAGACCCAGTACTTC.

V is TRBV6-2 or TRBV6-3 and J is TRBJ1-2; D uncertain. CDR3 length equals 14 residues. Trimming took 6 bases from V and 4 from J, leaving 15 bases between them. Germline V CDR1 and CDR2: MNHEY, SVGEGT. CDR3: CASSLRGRIYGYTF. As DNA, the CDR3 is TGTGCCAGCAGCCTCCGAGGGCGAATCTATGGCTACACCTTC.

The chain carries TRBV11-2 and TRBJ2-7; D gene unclear. The ends were cut back, 3 bases at V and 2 bases at J, with 14 bases in the middle. Germline V gene lookup returns CDR1 SGHAT and CDR2 FQNNGV. The CDR3 sequence is 15 residues long. This CDR3 is CASSFGRRVTYEQYF. CDR3 DNA sequence: TGTGCCAGCAGCTTCGGCAGGAGAGTGACCTACGAGCAGTACTTC.

The CDR3 sequence is CASSHPSGKIGEQFF. The CDR3 nucleotides read TGTGCCAGCAGCCACCCCTCAGGGAAGATAGGTGAGCAGTTCTTC. This rearrangement joins TRBV3-1 to TRBJ2-1, with D tentatively TRBD1 (5 bases). The CDR3 is 15 amino acids. In germline, CDR1 is LGHDT, CDR2 YNNKEL (reference sequence). Trimming shortened V by 3 bases and J by 9 bases, and 18 bases separated the two germline ends.

The J gene is TRBJ2-3, the V gene TRBV27, with unresolved D. With 4 bases removed from V and 1 base from J, the gap between germline ends came to 9 bases. Germline V lookup: CDR1 MNHEY, CDR2 SMNVEV (reference sequence). CDR3 length: 14 residues. CDR3 coding DNA: TGTGCCAGCAGTTCTATCCAGGGCACAGATACGCAGTATTTT. Amino acids: CASSSIQGTDTQYF.

This clonotype was found a few times. This rearrangement joins TRBV27 to TRBJ1-2; the D is unclear. V was pared by 0 bases and J by 2 bases, with 10 bases between. There are 15 residues in the CDR3. The germline V gene encodes CDR1 MNHEY and CDR2 SMNVEV (reference sequence). The CDR3 bases are TGTGCCAGCAGTTTATCTCTCCTACCCAACTATGGCTACACCTTC. Amino acids: CASSLSLLPNYGYTF.

The V call is TRBV4-1, the J call TRBJ2-5, with a possible D match to TRBD1 (6 bases). Germline values: CDR1 MGHRA, CDR2 YSYEKL. V shed 2 bases and J shed 5 bases, with 15 bases lying between them. The CDR3 runs 15 residues. The CDR3 DNA is TGCGCCAGCAGCCAAATGAGGGGGTTGGGGGAGACCCAGTACTTC. This gives the protein CASSQMRGLGETQYF.

The chain joins TRBV28 to TRBJ1-5; the D is unclear. The CDR3 covers 18 residues. The V and J ends lost 2 bases and 4 bases respectively, with 21 bases between them. Germline CDR1 is MDHEN and CDR2 is SYDVKM. The CDR3 loop is CASSLVVPSLIGNQPQHF. In DNA, the CDR3 is TGTGCCAGCAGTTTAGTGGTCCCGTCTCTCATCGGGAATCAGCCCCAGCATTTT.

The chain carries TRBV7-2 and TRBJ2-1; TRBD2 is a possible D gene (5 bases). This CDR3 is built from 14 residues. The V end lost 3 bases, the J end lost 2 bases, and 8 bases lay between the germline ends. Germline V gene sequence: CDR1 SGHTA, CDR2 FQGNSA. The CDR3 loop reads CASSFFGAYNEQFF. The CDR3 DNA sequence: TGTGCCAGCAGCTTCTTCGGGGCCTACAATGAGCAGTTCTTC.

This clonotype was detected a few times. This chain connects TRBV5-6 to TRBJ2-1; 8 bases map to TRBD2. Germline V gene lookup returns CDR1 SGHDT and CDR2 YYEEEE. The trim removed 4 bases at V and 8 bases at J, leaving 17 bases unmatched. This CDR3 spans 17 amino acids. The CDR3: CASSPMIGKRGSDEQFF. The CDR3 DNA follows: TGTGCCAGCAGCCCCATGATTGGGAAGCGGGGGTCCGATGAGCAGTTCTTC.

This clonotype was detected a few times. The chain has TRBV6-2 or TRBV6-3 and TRBJ2-5; the D is unclear. The CDR3 has 10 amino acids. The V gene's germline CDR1 is MNHEY and CDR2 SVGEGT. V lost 8 bases and J lost 7, with 8 bases in between. CDR3 in DNA: TGTGCCAGCCGGATAGGGACCCAGTACTTC. Its translation: CASRIGTQYF.

The genes are TRBV6-1 and TRBJ1-2; no firm D call. The germline gives CDR1 MNHNS, CDR2 SASEGT. V was pared by 6 bases and J by 7 bases, with 30 bases between. The CDR3 is 18 residues long. This chain's CDR3 is CASRSPAGPDIISRGYTF. The DNA of the CDR3 is TGTGCCAGCAGGTCCCCGGCGGGTCCTGACATTATCTCCCGTGGCTACACCTTC.

This clonotype was seen once. This chain links TRBV11-2 with TRBJ2-2; 7 bases match TRBD1. The CDR3 runs to 14 residues. Germline V gene lookup returns CDR1 SGHAT and CDR2 FQNNGV. J lost 1 base, V lost 9 bases, and 5 bases had no gene match. The CDR3 region is CASTGDVNTGELFF. CDR3 nucleotides: TGTGCCAGTACAGGGGACGTGAACACCGGGGAGCTGTTTTTT.

The V call is TRBV5-6, the J call TRBJ2-3, with 8 bases matching TRBD2. The germline V gene has CDR1 SGHDT and CDR2 YYEEEE. This CDR3 comprises 12 residues. J was trimmed by 6 bases and V by 6 bases; bases with no gene match: 3. The CDR3 sequence is CASKLAADTQYF. The CDR3 DNA follows: TGTGCCAGCAAACTAGCGGCGGATACGCAGTATTTT.